These 19 T cell receptor beta chains came from one sample sequenced in a study of cytomegalovirus exposure and HLA in healthy donors. PCR primers comprised 60 Vbeta and 13 Jbeta primers. Data came from immunoSEQ multiplex PCR; TCRdb stores just in-frame clones and leaves some out. The data contain 75,000 to 95,000 clones, around four fifths of them singletons. Sequencing was carried out using PBMCs. The source is a woman between 18 and 29 years old in good health and CMV-seropositive.

V is TRBV10-3 and J is TRBJ2-7; possibly TRBD1 for D (5 bases). Germline loops: CDR1 ENHRY, CDR2 SYGVKD. The V end lost 3 bases, the J end lost 0 bases, and 12 bases lay between the germline ends. This CDR3 spans 15 amino acids. CDR3 DNA: TGTGCCATCAGTGACGACAGAGGCATCTCCTACGAGCAGTACTTC. Translated, it gives CAISDDRGISYEQYF.

V gene TRBV6-1 combines with J gene TRBJ1-5; TRBD1 matches at 9 bases. J was trimmed by 6 bases and V by 6 bases; bases with no gene match: 3. From germline, CDR1 is MNHNS and CDR2 SASEGT. The CDR3 loop spans 13 amino acids. For the CDR3, the DNA is TGTGCCAGCAGCCGACAGGGGGGTCAGCCCCAGCATTTT. Encoded protein: CASSRQGGQPQHF.

The J gene is TRBJ2-3, the V gene TRBV2, with 9 nucleotides matching TRBD2. The ends lost 11 bases at V and 6 bases at J; junction bases unmatched: 12. Germline V gene lookup returns CDR1 SNHLY and CDR2 FYNNEI. The CDR3 is made up of 14 amino acids. CDR3 loop: CAVIQRGAADTQYF. The CDR3, as DNA: TGTGCCGTCATACAGCGGGGGGCGGCGGATACGCAGTATTTT. The full variable domain, with the rest looked up from reference TRBV2 and TRBJ2-3, is EPEVTQTPSHQVTQMGQEVILRCVPISNHLYFYWYRQILGQKVEFLVSFYNNEISEKSEIFDDQFSVERPDGSNFTLKIRSTKLEDSAMYFCAVIQRGAADTQYFGPGTRLTVL.

This chain links TRBV6-6 with TRBJ2-1, with 11 bases fitting TRBD2. CDR1 is MNHNY, CDR2 SVGAGI, per germline (reference sequence). Trimming removed 1 base from V and 9 bases from J; junction bases left unmatched: 5. The CDR3 loop spans 15 amino acids. CDR3 region: CASSYLAGGPFEQFF. For the CDR3, the DNA is TGTGCCAGCAGTTACTTAGCGGGAGGGCCATTTGAGCAGTTCTTC.

The CDR3 loop is CASSVERQGRFF. Here the CDR3 DNA reads TGTGCCAGCAGTGTTGAAAGACAGGGTAGGTTCTTC. This sequence joins TRBV2 and TRBJ2-1, with 7 nucleotides matching TRBD1. Germline assignment: CDR1 SNHLY and CDR2 FYNNEI. V shed 4 bases, J shed 15 bases, and the junction held 9 bases outside the gene matches. The CDR3 sequence is 12 residues long.

This chain uses TRBV11-3 with TRBJ2-3, with 9 bases identical to TRBD1. V lost 5 bases and J lost 6; bases outside the gene matches: 9. The CDR3 contains 15 residues. Germline V gene lookup returns CDR1 SGHNT and CDR2 YENEEA. CDR3 loop: CASSPTRQGGDTQYF. The CDR3 coding sequence is TGTGCCAGCAGCCCAACTCGACAGGGGGGGGATACGCAGTATTTT.

The V gene is TRBV10-3, the J gene TRBJ2-7, with TRBD2 identical over 7 bases. The V gene end was trimmed by 11 bases and the J gene end by 4 bases; junction bases not matched to a gene: 14. Per the germline V gene, CDR1 is ENHRY and CDR2 is SYGVKD. This CDR3 is 14 amino acids long. This chain's CDR3 is CASKGTSVVYEQYF. CDR3 sequence (DNA): TGTGCCTCCAAGGGCACTAGCGTAGTTTACGAGCAGTACTTC.

The gene calls are TRBV15 and TRBJ1-2, with 7 bases that match TRBD1. CDR3 length: 20 amino acids. J gave up 3 bases and V 0 bases, and 19 bases lay outside the gene matches. CDR1 is LNHNV, CDR2 YYDKDF, per germline (reference sequence). CDR3 sequence reads: CATSRDLPRTAGGADYGYTF. The CDR3 nucleotides read TGTGCCACCAGCAGAGATTTACCAAGGACCGCAGGGGGAGCGGACTATGGCTACACCTTC. The full variable domain, its missing parts supplied by reference TRBV15 and TRBJ1-2, is DAMVIQNPRYQVTQFGKPVTLSCSQTLNHNVMYWYQQKSSQAPKLLFHYYDKDFNNEADTPDNFQSRRPNTSFCFLDIRSPGLGDTAMYLCATSRDLPRTAGGADYGYTFGSGTRLTVV.

The rearrangement links TRBV6-6 to TRBJ1-5; 8 bases are a match to TRBD1. CDR3 length: 14 residues. The V gene end was trimmed by 7 bases and the J gene end by 7 bases; junction bases not matched to a gene: 9. Germline CDR1 reads MNHNY; CDR2 reads SVGAGI (reference sequence). CDR3 in DNA: TGTGCCAGCAACCCGGGACAGGTCGTACAGCCCCAGCATTTT. Residues: CASNPGQVVQPQHF.

This rearrangement joins TRBV5-1 to TRBJ2-3; 10 bases map to TRBD2. With 0 bases clipped from V and 6 bases from J, the junction kept 13 bases outside the gene matches. The CDR3 covers 18 residues. Looked up from germline, CDR1 is SGHRS and CDR2 is YFSETQ. CDR3 region: CASSLGWASGSRADTQYF. The CDR3 DNA reads TGCGCCAGCAGCTTGGGCTGGGCTAGCGGGAGTAGGGCGGATACGCAGTATTTT.

This clone occurred once. V and J are TRBV6-5 and TRBJ2-2; D call uncertain. This CDR3 has 15 residues. The germline V gene encodes CDR1 MNHEY and CDR2 SVGAGI. V shed 4 bases and J shed 1 base, with 10 bases lying between them. The CDR3 sequence is CASSLVTGNTGELFF. The DNA of the CDR3 is TGTGCCAGCAGTTTGGTTACGGGGAACACCGGGGAGCTGTTTTTT.

In nucleotides, the CDR3 is TGCGCCAGCAGCCAACTACCGGACAGCTCCTACGAGCAGTACTTC. This translates into CASSQLPDSSYEQYF. The gene calls are TRBV4-1 and TRBJ2-7, with a weak D call TRBD1 (6 bases). This CDR3 region has 15 residues. V shed 2 bases and J shed 0 bases, with 11 bases lying between them. Looked up from germline, CDR1 is MGHRA and CDR2 is YSYEKL.

This chain uses TRBV29-1 with TRBJ1-2, with TRBD1 matching 7 bases. This CDR3 is built from 19 residues. Trimming at V came to 4 bases and at J to 0 bases, leaving 20 bases not matched to a gene. From germline, CDR1 is SQVTM and CDR2 ANQGSEA. CDR3 DNA sequence: TGCAGCGTTGTAGGGCTTGAGGGGGCGCTTCCGCAAGCTAACTATGGCTACACCTTC. Translated, it gives CSVVGLEGALPQANYGYTF.

V and J are TRBV19 and TRBJ1-5, with a weak D call TRBD1 (5 bases). This CDR3 comprises 14 residues. The V gene's germline CDR1 is LNHDA and CDR2 SQIVND (reference sequence). The ends were cut back, 3 bases at V and 5 bases at J, with 11 bases in the middle. CDR3 region: CASSIWQGDQPQHF. CDR3 nucleotide sequence: TGTGCCAGTAGTATCTGGCAGGGCGATCAGCCCCAGCATTTT.

The chain uses TRBV5-8 and TRBJ2-3, with 7 bases fitting TRBD1. The CDR3 has 13 residues. CDR1 is SGHTS and CDR2 is YDEGEE in the germline V gene. Trimming at V came to 3 bases and at J to 8 bases, leaving 6 bases not matched to a gene. The CDR3 bases are TGTGCCAGCAGCTATGACAGGGAAGGTACGCAGTATTTT. Its translation is CASSYDREGTQYF.

This chain connects TRBV4-1 to TRBJ2-7, with D possibly being TRBD2 (5 bases). Trimming cost V 6 bases and J 3 bases, with 15 bases left between them. This CDR3 has 14 amino acids. CDR1 MGHRA and CDR2 YSYEKL come from the germline V gene. The CDR3 DNA reads TGCGCCAGCAGAGCTAGGCCGGGAAGCTACGAGCAGTACTTC. Its protein is CASRARPGSYEQYF.

This chain joins TRBV5-4 and TRBJ1-4; D unresolved. The CDR3 length is 12 residues. Trimming took off 2 bases at V and 5 bases at J, with 4 bases between the two ends. Looked up from germline, CDR1 is SGHNT and CDR2 is YYREEE (reference sequence). DNA of the CDR3: TGTGCCAGCAGCTTTCTAAATGAAAAACTGTTTTTT. Translation: CASSFLNEKLFF.

As DNA, the CDR3 is TGTGCCACCGGACCTAGGGGAGATACGCAGTATTTT. Translation gives CATGPRGDTQYF. The chain employs TRBV2 and TRBJ2-3; TRBD1 is a possible D gene (5 bases). Trimming pared 10 bases from V and 5 bases from J, leaving 13 bases between. The CDR3 runs 12 residues. The germline CDR1 and CDR2 sequences are SNHLY and FYNNEI.

This clone was seen just once. The rearrangement uses TRBV2 and TRBJ2-3, with TRBD2 matching over 8 bases. This CDR3 has 16 residues. The V and J ends lost 5 bases and 0 bases, in that order; junction bases with no gene match: 7. Germline V lookup: CDR1 SNHLY, CDR2 FYNNEI. As DNA, the CDR3 is TGTGCCAGCAGTCCCATGACTAGCGCTAGCACAGATACGCAGTATTTT. Protein sequence: CASSPMTSASTDTQYF.